The subject of this entry is one TCR beta chain. No antigen is known for it. Brentuximab vedotin exposure varied among the patients, all of whom had relapsed after autologous stem cell transplantation. Progressive disease, partial response or complete response was each patient's best response. The data are from a study of PD-1 blockade in classical Hodgkin lymphoma. The assay was immunoSEQ multiplex PCR, and TCRdb's table has in-frame clones only and misses some. The data show tens of thousands of clones, about 72% seen once. Study conclusions and caveats: Newly diagnosed patients reportedly had lower baseline TCR diversity than healthy donors. Possible causes of repertoire differences, disease activity or prior therapy, remain undefined.

The sample was peripheral blood mononuclear cells (PBMCs), taken at baseline. This receptor was taken from a human donor with classical Hodgkin lymphoma.

CDR3 nucleotide sequence: TGTGCCAGCAGCTTAGCCATGTCCGGCATTCAGTACTTC. As protein: CASSLAMSGIQYF. The chain has TRBV7-9 and TRBJ2-4; D is unresolved. Germline CDR1 and CDR2: SEHNR and FQNEAQ (reference sequence). Trimming removed 0 bases at V and 9 bases at J, with 9 bases between. CDR3 length equals 13 residues.